These 5 T cell receptor beta chains originate from one sample sequenced in a study of T-cell reconstitution after alpha-beta-depleted transplantation in children. Preparation of the TCRbeta library involved a method that used unique molecular identifiers. MiXCR was run by TCRdb on the PCR reads, yielding one entry per CDR3 protein. This sample has 500,000 to 600,000 distinct CDR3 sequences, with about 18% found just once. The sequencing here drew on PBMCs from the stem cell graft donor, taken from the stem cell graft. These receptors all come from a human donor who donated a stem cell graft to a child with acute lymphoblastic leukemia.

The sample holds one count of this clonotype. The chain links TRBV7-2 to TRBJ2-3, with 11 positions matching TRBD2. J lost 4 bases, V lost 4 bases, and 4 bases had no gene match. The CDR3 has 15 amino acids. The germline V gene has CDR1 SGHTA and CDR2 FQGNSA. CDR3 amino acids: CASSWLAGGADTQYF. In nucleotides, the CDR3 is TGTGCCAGCAGCTGGCTAGCGGGAGGCGCAGATACGCAGTATTTT.

There are many counts of this clonotype. V gene TRBV12-3 or TRBV12-4 combines with J gene TRBJ2-3; 15 nucleotides agree with TRBD2. This CDR3 region has 15 residues. V shed 10 bases, J shed 8 bases, and the junction held 10 bases outside the gene matches. CDR3 nucleotide sequence: TGTGCCATCCGGACTAGCGGGGGGGGAGACCCTACGCAGTATTTT. Its translation is CAIRTSGGGDPTQYF.

For this clonotype: One junction end does not reproduce the germline sequence, and a read error may be involved. V and J are TRBV3-1 and TRBJ2-1, with D possibly TRBD2 on 6 matching bases. The CDR3 consists of 19 residues. The germline CDR1 and CDR2 sequences are LGHDT and YNNKEL (reference sequence). In DNA, the CDR3 is TGTGCCACCAGCCAACCCCGACTGGCGGGAAAGGGATCCTACAATGAGCAGTTCTTC. Its translation is CATSQPRLAGKGSYNEQFF.

For the CDR3, the DNA is TGTGCCAGCACCTTAGGACTAGCGGGAGGGAGGTGGGGGAATGAGCAGTTCTTC. It encodes CASTLGLAGGRWGNEQFF. The J gene is TRBJ2-1, the V gene TRBV12-3 or TRBV12-4; 15 bases line up with TRBD2. The trim removed 7 bases at V and 7 bases at J, leaving 14 bases unmatched. This CDR3 has 18 amino acids.

This clonotype was picked up a small number of times. The V gene is TRBV2, the J gene TRBJ1-6; D may be TRBD1 (5 bases). V was trimmed by 8 bases and J by 0 bases, leaving 8 bases between them. The germline V gene encodes CDR1 SNHLY and CDR2 FYNNEI. CDR3 length: 14 amino acids. CDR3 nucleotide sequence: TGTGCCAGCTGGGGGAGCTCCTATAATTCACCCCTCCACTTT. Amino acids: CASWGSSYNSPLHF.